This T cell receptor beta chain is from a study of blood T cell repertoires in COVID-19. For the study at large: Material from acute and convalescent COVID-19 was sourced from the United States, Italy and Spain. In each case, the material was cDNA or gDNA derived from T cells, B-cell-depleted T cells, or PBMCs.

Original processing methods: For nucleated cells, counts were estimated from reference gene primer amplification. Repertoires were generated with immunoSEQ multiplex PCR, while TCRdb's copy carries only in-frame clones and drops some. D and trimming were read from the DNA, whereas the V and J calls and clone size are those reported in that table. The profile covers about 54,000 clones, with roughly 80% appearing a single time and roughly 5% taken by the ten largest. The CDR3 length is 13 residues. The V gene's germline CDR1 is MNHNS and CDR2 SASEGT. V was shortened by 3 bases and J by 6 bases, with 8 bases between the two germline ends.

Sequences were obtained from peripheral blood. The receptor comes from a human donor in a cohort sampled during active COVID-19. The chain couples TRBV6-1 to TRBJ2-2; possible D gene TRBD1, 6 bases. CDR3 in DNA: TGTGCCAGCAGTGAGGACAGCGCCGGGGAGCTGTTTTTT. As protein: CASSEDSAGELFF.